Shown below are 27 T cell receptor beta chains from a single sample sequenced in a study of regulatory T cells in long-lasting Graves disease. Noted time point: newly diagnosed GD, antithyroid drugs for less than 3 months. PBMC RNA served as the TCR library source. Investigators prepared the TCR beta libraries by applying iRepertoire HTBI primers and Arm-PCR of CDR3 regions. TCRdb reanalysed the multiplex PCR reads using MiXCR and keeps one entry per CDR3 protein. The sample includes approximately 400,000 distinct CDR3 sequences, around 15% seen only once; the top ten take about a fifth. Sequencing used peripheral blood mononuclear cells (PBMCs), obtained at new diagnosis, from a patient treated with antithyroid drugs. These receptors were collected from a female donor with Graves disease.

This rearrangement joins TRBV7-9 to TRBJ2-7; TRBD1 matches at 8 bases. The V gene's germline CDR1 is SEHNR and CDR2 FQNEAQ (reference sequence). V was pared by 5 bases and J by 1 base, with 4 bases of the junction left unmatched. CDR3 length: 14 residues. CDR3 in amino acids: CASSTDRESYEQYF. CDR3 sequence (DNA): TGTGCCAGCAGCACGGACAGGGAGTCCTACGAGCAGTACTTC.

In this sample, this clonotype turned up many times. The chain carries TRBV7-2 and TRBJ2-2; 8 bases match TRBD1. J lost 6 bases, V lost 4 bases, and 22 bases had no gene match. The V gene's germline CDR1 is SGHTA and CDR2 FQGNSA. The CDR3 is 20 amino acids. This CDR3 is CASSYGQGYVTERRAGELFF. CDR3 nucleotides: TGTGCCAGCAGCTATGGACAGGGTTACGTTACCGAGCGACGCGCCGGGGAGCTGTTTTTT.

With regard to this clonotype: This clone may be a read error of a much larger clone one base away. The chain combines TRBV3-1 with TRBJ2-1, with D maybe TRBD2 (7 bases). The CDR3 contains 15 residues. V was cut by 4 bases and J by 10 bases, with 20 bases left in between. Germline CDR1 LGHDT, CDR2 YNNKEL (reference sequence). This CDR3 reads CASSRGGGDEGEQFF. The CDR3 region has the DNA TGTGCCAGCAGCCGAGGCGGGGGCGACGAGGGCGAGCAGTTCTTC.

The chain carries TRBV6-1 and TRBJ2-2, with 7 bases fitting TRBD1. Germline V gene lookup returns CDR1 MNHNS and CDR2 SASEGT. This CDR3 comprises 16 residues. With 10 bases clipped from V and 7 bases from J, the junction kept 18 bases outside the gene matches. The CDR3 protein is CATHHGTANLGGELFF. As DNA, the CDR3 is TGTGCCACCCACCACGGGACAGCGAATCTGGGCGGGGAGCTGTTTTTT.

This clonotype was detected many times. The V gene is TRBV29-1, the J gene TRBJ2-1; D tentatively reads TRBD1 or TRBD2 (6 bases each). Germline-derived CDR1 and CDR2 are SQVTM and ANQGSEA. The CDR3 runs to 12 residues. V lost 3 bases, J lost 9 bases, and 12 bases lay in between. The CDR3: CSVDTGGSEQFF. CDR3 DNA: TGCAGCGTTGATACCGGGGGCAGTGAGCAGTTCTTC.

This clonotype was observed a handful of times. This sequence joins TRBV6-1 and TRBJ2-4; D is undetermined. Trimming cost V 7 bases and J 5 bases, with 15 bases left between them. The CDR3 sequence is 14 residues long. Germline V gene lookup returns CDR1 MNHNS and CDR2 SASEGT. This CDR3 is CASNPTGLQNIQYF. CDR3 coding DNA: TGTGCCAGCAACCCAACGGGTCTTCAAAACATTCAGTACTTC.

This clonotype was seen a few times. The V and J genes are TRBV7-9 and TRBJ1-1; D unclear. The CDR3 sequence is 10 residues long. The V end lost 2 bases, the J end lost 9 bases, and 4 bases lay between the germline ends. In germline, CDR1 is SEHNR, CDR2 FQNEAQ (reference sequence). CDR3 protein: CASSLFKAFF. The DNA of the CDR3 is TGTGCCAGCAGCTTATTTAAAGCTTTCTTT.

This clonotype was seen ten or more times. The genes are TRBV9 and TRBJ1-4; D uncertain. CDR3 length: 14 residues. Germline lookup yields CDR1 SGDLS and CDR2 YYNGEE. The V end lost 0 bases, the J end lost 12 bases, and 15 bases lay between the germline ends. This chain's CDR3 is CASSVGLGETELFF. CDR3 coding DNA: TGTGCCAGCAGCGTAGGTCTCGGGGAGACTGAACTGTTTTTT. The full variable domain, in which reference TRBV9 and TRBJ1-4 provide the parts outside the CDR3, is DSGVTQTPKHLITATGQRVTLRCSPRSGDLSVYWYQQSLDQGLQFLIQYYNGEERAKGNILERFSAQQFPDLHSELNLSSLELGDSALYFCASSVGLGETELFFGSGTQLSVL.

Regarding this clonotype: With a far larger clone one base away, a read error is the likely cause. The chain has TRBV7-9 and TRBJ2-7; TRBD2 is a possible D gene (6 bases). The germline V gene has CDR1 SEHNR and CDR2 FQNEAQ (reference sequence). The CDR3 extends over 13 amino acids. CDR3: CASSLGLTYGQYF. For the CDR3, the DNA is TGTGCCAGCAGCTTGGGACTTACCTACGGGCAGTACTTC.

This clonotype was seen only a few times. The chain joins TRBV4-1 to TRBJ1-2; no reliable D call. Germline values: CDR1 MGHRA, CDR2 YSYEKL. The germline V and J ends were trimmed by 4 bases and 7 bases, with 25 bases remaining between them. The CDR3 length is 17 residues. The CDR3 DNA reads TGCGCCAGCAGCCCGACACGGGCGGGCGGATCGAGACGTGGCTACACCTTC. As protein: CASSPTRAGGSRRGYTF.

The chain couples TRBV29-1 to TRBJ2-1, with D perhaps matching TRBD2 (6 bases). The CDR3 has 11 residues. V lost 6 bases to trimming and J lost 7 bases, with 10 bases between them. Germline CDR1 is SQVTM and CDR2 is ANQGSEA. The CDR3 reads CSVRELNEQFF. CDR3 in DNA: TGCAGCGTCCGGGAGTTGAATGAGCAGTTCTTC.

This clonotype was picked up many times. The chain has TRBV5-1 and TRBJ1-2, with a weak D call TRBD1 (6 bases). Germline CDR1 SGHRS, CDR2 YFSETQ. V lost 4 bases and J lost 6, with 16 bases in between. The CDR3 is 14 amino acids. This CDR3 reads CASSPDRWTDGYTF. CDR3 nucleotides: TGCGCCAGCAGCCCGGACAGATGGACGGATGGCTACACCTTC.

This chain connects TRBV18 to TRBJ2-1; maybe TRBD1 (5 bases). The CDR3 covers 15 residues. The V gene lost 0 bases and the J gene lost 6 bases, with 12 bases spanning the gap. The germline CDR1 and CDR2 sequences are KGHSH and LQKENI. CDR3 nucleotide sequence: TGTGCCAGCTCACCACCGATGGGGCAGGGCAATGAGCAGTTCTTC. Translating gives CASSPPMGQGNEQFF. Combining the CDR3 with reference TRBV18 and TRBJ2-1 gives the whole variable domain NAGVMQNPRHLVRRRGQEARLRCSPMKGHSHVYWYRQLPEEGLKFMVYLQKENIIDESGMPKERFSAEFPKEGPSILRIQQVVRGDSAAYFCASSPPMGQGNEQFFGPGTRLTVL.

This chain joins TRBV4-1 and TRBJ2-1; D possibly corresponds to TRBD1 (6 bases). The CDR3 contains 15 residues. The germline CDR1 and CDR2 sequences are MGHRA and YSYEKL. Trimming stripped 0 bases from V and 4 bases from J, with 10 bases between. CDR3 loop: CASSQDRGEYNEQFF. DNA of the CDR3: TGCGCCAGCAGCCAAGACAGGGGCGAATACAATGAGCAGTTCTTC.

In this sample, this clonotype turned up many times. The CDR3 nucleotides are TGCAGTGCTAGTCTTTCGTGGGGGCTCTACAATGAGCAGTTCTTC. Translating gives CSASLSWGLYNEQFF. The chain has TRBV20-1 and TRBJ2-1, with D possibly matching TRBD1 (6 bases). Deletions cut 3 bases from V and 3 bases from J, with 15 bases between. CDR1 is DFQATT and CDR2 is SNEGSKA in the germline V gene (reference sequence). This CDR3 has 15 residues.

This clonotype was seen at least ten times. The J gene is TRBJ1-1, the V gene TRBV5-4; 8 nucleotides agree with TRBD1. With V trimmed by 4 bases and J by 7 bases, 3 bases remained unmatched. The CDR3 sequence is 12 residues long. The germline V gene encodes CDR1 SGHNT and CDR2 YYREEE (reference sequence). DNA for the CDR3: TGTGCCAGCAGCATGACAGGGGTTGAAGCTTTCTTT. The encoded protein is CASSMTGVEAFF.

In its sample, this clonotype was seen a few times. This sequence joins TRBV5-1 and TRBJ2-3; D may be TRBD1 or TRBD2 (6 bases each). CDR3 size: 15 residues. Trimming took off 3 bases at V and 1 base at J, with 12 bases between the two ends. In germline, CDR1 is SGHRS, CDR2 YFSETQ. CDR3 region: CASSWQEGGTDTQYF. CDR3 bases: TGCGCCAGCAGCTGGCAGGAGGGGGGCACAGATACGCAGTATTTT.

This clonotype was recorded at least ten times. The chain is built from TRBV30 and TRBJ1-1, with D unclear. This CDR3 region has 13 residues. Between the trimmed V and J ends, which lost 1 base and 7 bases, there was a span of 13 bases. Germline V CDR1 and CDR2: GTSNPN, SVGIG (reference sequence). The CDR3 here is CAWSGAPGGEAFF. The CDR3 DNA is TGTGCCTGGAGTGGAGCCCCAGGCGGTGAAGCTTTCTTT.

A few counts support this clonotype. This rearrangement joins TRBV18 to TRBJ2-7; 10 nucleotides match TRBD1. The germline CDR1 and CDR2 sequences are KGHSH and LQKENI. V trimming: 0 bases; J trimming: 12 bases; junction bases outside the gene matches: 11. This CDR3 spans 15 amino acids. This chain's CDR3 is CASSPPGQGPWRRYF. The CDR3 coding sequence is TGTGCCAGCTCACCACCGGGACAGGGGCCTTGGAGGCGGTACTTC.

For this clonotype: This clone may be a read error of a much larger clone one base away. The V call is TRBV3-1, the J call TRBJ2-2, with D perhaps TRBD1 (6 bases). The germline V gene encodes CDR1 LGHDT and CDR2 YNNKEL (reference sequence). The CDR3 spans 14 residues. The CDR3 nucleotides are TGTGCCACGCAAGGGACATCTTACACCGGGGAGCTGCTTTTT. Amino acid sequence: CATQGTSYTGELLF.

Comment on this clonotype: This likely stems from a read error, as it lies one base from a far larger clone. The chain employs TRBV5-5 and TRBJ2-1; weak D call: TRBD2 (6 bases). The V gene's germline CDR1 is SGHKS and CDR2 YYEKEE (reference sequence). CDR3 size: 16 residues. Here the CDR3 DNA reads TGTGCCAGCAGCCCGAGGCGGGGCGGGACTTACAATGAGCGGTTCTTC. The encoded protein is CASSPRRGGTYNERFF.

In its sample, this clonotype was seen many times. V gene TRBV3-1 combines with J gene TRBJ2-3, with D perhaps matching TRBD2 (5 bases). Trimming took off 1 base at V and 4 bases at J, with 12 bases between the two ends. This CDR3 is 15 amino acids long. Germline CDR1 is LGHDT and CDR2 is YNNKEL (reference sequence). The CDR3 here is CASSQGFLEADTQYF. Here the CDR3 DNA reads TGTGCCAGCAGCCAAGGGTTTTTGGAGGCAGATACGCAGTATTTT.

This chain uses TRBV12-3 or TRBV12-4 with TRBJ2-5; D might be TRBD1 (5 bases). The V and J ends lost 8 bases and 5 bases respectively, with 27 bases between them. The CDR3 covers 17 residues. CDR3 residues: CASFPESRTQPWETQYF. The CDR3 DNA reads TGTGCCAGCTTCCCCGAATCTAGGACACAGCCTTGGGAGACCCAGTACTTC.

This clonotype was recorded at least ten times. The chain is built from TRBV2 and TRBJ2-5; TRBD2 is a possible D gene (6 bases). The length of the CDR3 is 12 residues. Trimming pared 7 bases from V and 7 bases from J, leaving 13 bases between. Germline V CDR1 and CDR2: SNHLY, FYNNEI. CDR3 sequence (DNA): TGTGCCAGCATTCCTTTGCGGGGGACCCAGTACTTC. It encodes CASIPLRGTQYF.

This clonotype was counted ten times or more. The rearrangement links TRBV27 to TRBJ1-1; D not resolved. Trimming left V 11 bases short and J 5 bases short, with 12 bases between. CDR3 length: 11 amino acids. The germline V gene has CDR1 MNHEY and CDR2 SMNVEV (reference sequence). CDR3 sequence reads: CASSGVTEAFF. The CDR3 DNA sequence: TGTGCCTCCTCGGGTGTGACTGAAGCTTTCTTT.

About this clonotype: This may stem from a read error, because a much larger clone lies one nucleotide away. This CDR3 is CACSSQDGQKHNEQFF. In nucleotides, the CDR3 is TGTGCCTGCAGCTCCCAGGATGGACAGAAGCACAATGAGCAGTTCTTC. V usage is TRBV7-2 and J usage is TRBJ2-1; D may be TRBD1 (6 bases). CDR3 length equals 16 residues. Germline V lookup: CDR1 SGHTA, CDR2 FQGNSA.

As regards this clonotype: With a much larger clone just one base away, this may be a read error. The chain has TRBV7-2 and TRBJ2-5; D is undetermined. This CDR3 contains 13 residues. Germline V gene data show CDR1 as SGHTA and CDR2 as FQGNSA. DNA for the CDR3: TGTGCCTGCAGCTTAACATTAGAAGAGACCCAGTACTTC. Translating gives CACSLTLEETQYF. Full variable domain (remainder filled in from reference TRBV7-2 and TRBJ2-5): GAGVSQSPSNKVTEKGKDVELRCDPISGHTALYWYRQSLGQGLEFLIYFQGNSAPDKSGLPSDRFSAERTGGSVSTLTIQRTQQEDSAVYLCACSLTLEETQYFGPGTRLLVL.